This entry is about one TCR beta chain. Using immunoSEQ multiplex PCR, the repertoire was profiled, and TCRdb retains in-frame clones only, with some absent. The repertoire holds around 5,700 clones, 25% to 30% seen once, with roughly 5% in the top ten. This sample is part of a study of graft-versus-host responses after intestinal transplantation. About the study: Once they had received anti-thymocyte globulin induction, all recipients took tacrolimus and steroids for about three years. Whole-study results and caveats: Early declines in HvG clones that occurred post-transplant were associated with peak circulating GvH clone levels. Analysis identified GvH clones in recipient marrow, with some appearing first in ileum or blood.

Plating of some 200,000 CFSE-labeled responder cells was done together with some 200,000 irradiated, violet-dye-labeled stimulator cells. The CDR3 totals 13 residues. Germline assignment: CDR1 SGHNT and CDR2 YENEEA. The V and J ends lost 6 bases and 1 base respectively, with 6 bases between them. The chain uses TRBV11-3 and TRBJ2-2, with D possibly TRBD1 on 6 matching bases. The material was alloreactive CD4+ T cells from a mixed lymphocyte reaction culture, obtained before transplantation. Subset defined: CFSE-low proliferating T cells sorted from approximately six-day pre-transplant mixed lymphocyte reaction (GvH or HvG direction). The sequence was obtained from a human patient who was an organ donor for intestinal transplantation. In DNA form, the CDR3 reads TGTGCCAGCAGACAGGGGAACACCGGGGAGCTGTTTTTT. Its translation is CASRQGNTGELFF.